Given below is one T cell receptor (beta chain) in context. The sample holds many counts of this clonotype. It lacks a known antigen. No base qualities exist here, and no much larger clone lies one base off it. The data originate from a study of breast tumors, draining lymph nodes, adjacent tissues listed by TCRdb under 2016. About the investigation overall: Breast cancer patients provided tumor, adjacent nontumor tissue and axillary lymph nodes, and the study compared the TCR beta repertoires across these three sources. The study was designed to assess the relationships and possible T-cell exchange between tumor, surrounding tissue and draining lymph node repertoires in human breast cancer. Study-level results and caveats: The data were judged consistent with most tumor T cells deriving from the lymph node and then expanding within tumor tissue. Tumor T-cell repertoires showed less diversity than lymph node repertoires and more diversity than nontumor tissue repertoires, and tumor T-cell repertoires showed preferential V and J gene usage. Tumor and nontumor tissue repertoires were significantly more similar in luminal-like than in basal-like breast cancer. The conclusion that tumor T cells originate in lymph nodes was presented as consistent with a hypothesis rather than as directly demonstrated.

The axillary draining lymph nodes of breast cancer patients were the source of the lymph node samples. For sequencing, an Illumina HiSeq 2000 was employed. Multiplex PCR amplification was used to generate the TCR beta chain libraries. High-throughput sequencing was used to analyze the amplified TCR beta chain products. TCRdb reran the public reads through fastp at Q25 and MiXCR, keeping productive beta chains. Here each entry gathers all rows of one CDR3 protein and keeps the most common genes and DNA. In this sample the table shows around 130,000 distinct CDR3 sequences, less than 20% of which occur a single time. Clones ranked in the top ten supply about 3.7% of the sample. V loses 0 bases at its end and J loses 0 bases; junction bases beyond the gene matches: 6. The cysteine opens and the phenylalanine closes a CDR3 of 17 amino acids. Just CDR3 DNA is preserved here, 51 bases in frame from base 1. CDR1 and CDR2 were assigned from the germline V gene as SGHRS and YFSETQ.

The sequence is built from TRBV5-1 and TRBJ1-3; 7 nucleotides in the junction match TRBD1. The sequence derives from a female donor with breast cancer. Some clones in this sample may be carry-over from other donors' samples. Material for sequencing was axillary lymph node tissue. The CDR3 region: CASSLDVTGASGNTIYF. The DNA sequence is as follows: TGCGCCAGCAGCTTGGACGTAACAGGGGCCTCTGGAAACACCATATATTTT.